The rows below give T cell receptor beta chains drawn from one sample of a study of blood T cell repertoires in COVID-19. Libraries were prepared by immunoSEQ multiplex PCR; TCRdb keeps only in-frame clonotypes and omits some of them. The sample records under 300,000 clones, around 90% being singletons. The sample taken for sequencing was PBMCs or T cells enriched from blood (not recorded which). These receptors were collected from a woman aged 40 to 50 with acute COVID-19. Both conserved end residues are part of each CDR3. The D gene is left open where the match is weak. A row's size may be missing; if present it is once, few, many or a size class.

clone_size,v_call,d_call,j_call,cdr3_aa,cdr3_nt
few,TRBV19,.,TRBJ1-2,CASSSPDRSYGYTF,TGTGCCAGTAGTAGCCCCGACAGGAGTTATGGCTACACCTTC
.,TRBV2,.,TRBJ1-2,CASSEQGANYGYTF,TGTGCCAGCAGTGAACAGGGTGCTAACTATGGCTACACCTTC
.,TRBV3-1/TRBV3-2,.,TRBJ1-2,CASSRGGTGYTF,TGTGCCAGCAGCCGCGGGGGCACGGGTTACACCTTC
.,TRBV28,.,TRBJ1-1,CASHRVGTEAFF,TGTGCCAGTCACAGGGTGGGCACTGAAGCTTTCTTT
.,TRBV7-2,.,TRBJ2-1,CASSLEYSHNEQFF,TGTGCCAGCAGCTTAGAATACAGTCACAATGAGCAGTTCTTC
few,TRBV3-1/TRBV3-2,.,TRBJ2-2,CASSRTENTGELFF,TGTGCCAGCAGTCGGACAGAGAACACCGGGGAGCTGTTTTTT
.,TRBV28,.,TRBJ1-6,CASSLRSGEYNSPLHF,TGTGCCAGCAGCTTAAGATCGGGGGAGTATAATTCACCCCTCCACTTT
few,TRBV5-1,TRBD1,TRBJ2-1,CASSSRPGQGVDEQFF,TGCGCCAGCAGCTCCCGGCCGGGACAGGGGGTAGATGAGCAGTTCTTC
.,TRBV7-9,.,TRBJ2-1,CASSYSGLASNEQFF,TGTGCCAGCAGCTACTCGGGACTGGCTAGTAATGAGCAGTTCTTC
.,TRBV19,TRBD1,TRBJ1-4,CASSIDRGREKLFF,TGTGCCAGTAGTATTGACAGGGGGAGAGAAAAACTGTTTTTT
.,TRBV9,.,TRBJ1-3,CASSVDRSSGNTIYF,TGTGCCAGCAGCGTAGACCGGAGCTCTGGAAACACCATATATTTT
.,TRBV7-9,TRBD1,TRBJ2-3,CASSLSRGRADTQYF,TGTGCCAGCAGCTTATCCAGGGGGAGAGCAGATACGCAGTATTTT
.,TRBV28,TRBD2,TRBJ2-5,CAIRGAGALETQYF,TGTGCCATCAGGGGAGCGGGAGCATTGGAGACCCAGTACTTC
.,TRBV6-5,TRBD1,TRBJ1-3,CASLDREGNTIYF,TGTGCCAGCTTGGACAGGGAGGGAAACACCATATATTTT
.,TRBV5-1,TRBD2,TRBJ2-1,CASSLISGRARVNEQFF,TGCGCCAGCAGCTTAATTAGCGGGAGGGCCCGGGTAAATGAGCAGTTCTTC
.,TRBV19,TRBD2,TRBJ2-5,CASSSLAGGETQYF,TGTGCCAGTAGCAGCCTAGCGGGAGGGGAGACCCAGTACTTC
.,TRBV7-2,.,TRBJ2-1,CASGGGASYNEQFF,TGTGCCAGCGGCGGGGGCGCTTCCTACAATGAGCAGTTCTTC
.,TRBV9,.,TRBJ1-1,CASSVVQNTEAFF,TGTGCCAGCAGCGTAGTACAGAACACTGAAGCTTTCTTT